These 10 T cell receptor beta chains were sequenced from one sample in a study of blood T cell repertoires in COVID-19. Data came from immunoSEQ multiplex PCR; TCRdb stores just in-frame clones and leaves some out. This sample has some 200,000 clones, with around 87% found just once. Sample: peripheral blood. The receptors here all came from a man between 40 and 49 years old with active or convalescent COVID-19.

This chain uses TRBV19 with TRBJ1-5, with TRBD1 as a possible D gene (5 bases). The V gene lost 7 bases and the J gene lost 0 bases, with 16 bases spanning the gap. From germline, CDR1 is LNHDA and CDR2 SQIVND (reference sequence). The CDR3 is 16 residues long. The CDR3 here is CASTIRGSYSNQPQHF. The CDR3 DNA follows: TGTGCCAGTACCATCCGGGGGTCCTATAGCAATCAGCCCCAGCATTTT.

The chain combines TRBV5-4 with TRBJ2-4; 7 bases are shared with TRBD2. This CDR3 region has 15 residues. V was pared by 2 bases and J by 8 bases, with 10 bases of the junction left unmatched. The V gene's germline CDR1 is SGHNT and CDR2 YYREEE (reference sequence). The chain's CDR3 is CASSFTTGGRDIQYF. Written as DNA, the CDR3 is TGTGCCAGCAGCTTTACTACGGGGGGTCGGGACATTCAGTACTTC.

The rearrangement links TRBV6-5 to TRBJ1-2, with 8 nucleotides matching TRBD1. J was trimmed by 4 bases and V by 5 bases; bases with no gene match: 9. The CDR3 runs 15 residues. CDR1 is MNHEY, CDR2 SVGAGI, per germline. The CDR3 bases are TGTGCCAGCAGTCCCTCCCTACAGGGGGGCTATGGCTACACCTTC. Amino acid sequence: CASSPSLQGGYGYTF.

V is TRBV5-4 and J is TRBJ2-3; D might be TRBD1 (5 bases). Trimming cost V 5 bases and J 1 base, with 8 bases left between them. CDR1 and CDR2 (germline): SGHNT, YYREEE (reference sequence). CDR3 length equals 13 residues. This CDR3 is CASSQQGTDTQYF. The CDR3 DNA reads as TGTGCCAGCAGTCAACAGGGCACAGATACGCAGTATTTT.

The chain couples TRBV7-9 to TRBJ2-1; 8 positions agree with TRBD1. V lost 6 bases, J lost 5 bases, and 9 bases stayed unmatched. The V gene's germline CDR1 is SEHNR and CDR2 FQNEAQ (reference sequence). This CDR3 has 15 residues. The DNA for the CDR3 is TGTGCCAGCAGACCAACAGGGGGGATTGACAATGAGCAGTTCTTC. Translation: CASRPTGGIDNEQFF.

The chain links TRBV7-8 to TRBJ2-2; perhaps TRBD2 as D (6 bases). The V gene's germline CDR1 is SGHVS and CDR2 FQNEAQ. V was trimmed by 4 bases and J by 8 bases, leaving 14 bases between them. CDR3 length: 14 amino acids. CDR3 coding DNA: TGTGCCAGCAGCTCCCAGGGAGGCGGAGGGGAGCTGTTTTTT. Translating it yields CASSSQGGGGELFF. The whole variable domain, remainder taken from reference TRBV7-8 and TRBJ2-2, is GAGVSQSPRYKVAKRGQDVALRCDPISGHVSLFWYQQALGQGPEFLTYFQNEAQLDKSGLPSDRFFAERPEGSVSTLKIQRTQQEDSAVYLCASSSQGGGGELFFGEGSRLTVL.

This sequence joins TRBV7-2 and TRBJ1-2; tentative D call: TRBD1 (6 bases). The CDR3 length is 14 residues. V was shortened by 3 bases and J by 2 bases, with 10 bases between the two germline ends. The germline V gene encodes CDR1 SGHTA and CDR2 FQGNSA. CDR3 amino acids: CASSFGGRNYGYTF. The CDR3 coding sequence is TGTGCCAGCAGCTTCGGGGGGCGGAACTATGGCTACACCTTC.

This chain connects TRBV3-1 (or the pseudogene TRBV3-2) to TRBJ2-1, with TRBD2 as a possible D gene (6 bases). Germline V lookup: CDR1 LGHDT, CDR2 YNNKEL (reference sequence). The length of the CDR3 is 10 residues. V lost 9 bases and J lost 13, with 13 bases in between. CDR3 region: CASGGGVQFF. In DNA form, the CDR3 reads TGTGCCAGTGGAGGAGGGGTTCAGTTCTTC.

The chain recombines TRBV7-8 with TRBJ1-3; 10 positions agree with TRBD1. CDR1 is SGHVS, CDR2 FQNEAQ, per germline. Trimming cost V 8 bases and J 2 bases; bases outside gene matches: 12. The CDR3 runs to 17 residues. The CDR3: CASAPTGGKHPGNTIYF. DNA for the CDR3: TGTGCCAGCGCGCCGACAGGGGGCAAACACCCTGGAAACACCATATATTTT.

The chain employs TRBV24-1 and TRBJ2-6; a weak D match, TRBD2 (5 bases). V lost 0 bases, J lost 0 bases, and 14 bases lay in between. Per the germline V gene, CDR1 is KGHDR and CDR2 is SFDVKD. There are 19 residues in the CDR3. As DNA, the CDR3 is TGTGCCACCAGTGATTTGATGGGAGACCATAACTCTGGGGCCAACGTCCTGACTTTC. This encodes CATSDLMGDHNSGANVLTF.